What follows are 2 T cell receptor beta chains derived from one specimen sequenced in a study of cytomegalovirus exposure and HLA in healthy donors. The primer mix had 60 Vbeta and 13 Jbeta primers. Generated by immunoSEQ multiplex PCR, the TCRdb table keeps only in-frame clones and is missing some. The table shows some 140,000 clones, with 70% to 80% occurring only once. Sequenced sample: PBMCs. The receptors shown here come from a woman between 50 and 59 years old in good health and CMV-seropositive.

This chain connects TRBV15 to TRBJ1-2; possible D gene TRBD1, 5 bases. Trimming took off 5 bases at V and 0 bases at J, with 13 bases between the two ends. CDR1 and CDR2 from the germline V gene are LNHNV and YYDKDF (reference sequence). This CDR3 is built from 15 residues. The CDR3 nucleotides read TGTGCCACCAGCGGCGGGGGTGTAGCTAACTATGGCTACACCTTC. Protein sequence: CATSGGGVANYGYTF.

The J gene is TRBJ2-3, the V gene TRBV6-6, with 8 bases aligning to TRBD2. This CDR3 is 14 amino acids long. The trim removed 6 bases at V and 2 bases at J, leaving 4 bases unmatched. The germline CDR1 and CDR2 sequences are MNHNY and SVGAGI (reference sequence). CDR3 nucleotide sequence: TGTGCCAGCAGATTAGCGGGACCCACAGATACGCAGTATTTT. This translates into CASRLAGPTDTQYF.